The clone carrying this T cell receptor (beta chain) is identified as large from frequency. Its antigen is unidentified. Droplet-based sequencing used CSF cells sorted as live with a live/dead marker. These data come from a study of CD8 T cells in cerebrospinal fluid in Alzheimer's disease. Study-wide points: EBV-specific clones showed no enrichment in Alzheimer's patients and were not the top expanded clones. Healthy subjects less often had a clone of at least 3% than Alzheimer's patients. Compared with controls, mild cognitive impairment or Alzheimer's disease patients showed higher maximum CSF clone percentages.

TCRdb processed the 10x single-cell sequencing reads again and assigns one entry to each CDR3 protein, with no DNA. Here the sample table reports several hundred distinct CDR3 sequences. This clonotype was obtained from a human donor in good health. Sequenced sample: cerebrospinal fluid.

The CDR3: CASSYSYSWFEDTQYF. This chain links TRBV6-2 or TRBV6-3 with TRBJ2-3. Germline CDR1 is MNHEY and CDR2 is SVGEGT. This CDR3 has 16 residues.